The present T cell receptor beta chain was sequenced within a study of radiotherapy plus CTLA-4 blockade in lung cancer. Study at large: Objective responses were seen in under 20% of patients, disease control in about 30%. General observations from the study: In blood, after radiotherapy plus ipilimumab, tumor-derived TCR clones expanded.

This CDR3 region has 18 residues. CDR1 and CDR2 from the germline V gene are MGHRA and YSYEKL. V was pared by 3 bases and J by 4 bases, with 15 bases of the junction left unmatched. Those with chemo-refractory metastatic non-small-cell lung cancer were treated with focal radiation combined with CTLA-4 blockade using ipilimumab. Using immunoSEQ multiplex PCR, the repertoire was profiled, and TCRdb retains in-frame clones only, with some absent. The table lists about 95,000 clones, around four fifths of them singletons, with around 0.79% in the top ten. Concerning this clone itself: The antigen is undetermined.

J is TRBJ2-7 and V is TRBV4-1; 10 bases map to TRBD2. This specimen consisted of peripheral blood, obtained from a patient treated with radiotherapy plus ipilimumab. The clonotype comes from a human donor with non-small cell lung cancer who had stable disease on radiotherapy plus ipilimumab. The CDR3 loop reads CASSQSQRGGRVGYEQYF. In nucleotides, the CDR3 is TGCGCCAGCAGCCAGTCACAGCGGGGGGGCCGAGTTGGGTACGAGCAGTACTTC.